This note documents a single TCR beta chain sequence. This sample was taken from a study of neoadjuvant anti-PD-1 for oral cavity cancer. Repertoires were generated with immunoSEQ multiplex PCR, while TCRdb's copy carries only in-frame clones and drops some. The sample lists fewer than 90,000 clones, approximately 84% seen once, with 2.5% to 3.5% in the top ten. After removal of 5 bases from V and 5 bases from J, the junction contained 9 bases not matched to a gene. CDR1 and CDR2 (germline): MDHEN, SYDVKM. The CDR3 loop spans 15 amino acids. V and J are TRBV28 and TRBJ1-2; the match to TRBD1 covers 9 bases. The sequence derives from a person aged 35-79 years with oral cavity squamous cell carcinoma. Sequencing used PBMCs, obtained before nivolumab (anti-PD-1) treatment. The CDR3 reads CASSPYGTGLYGYTF. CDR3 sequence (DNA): TGTGCCAGCAGTCCATACGGGACAGGGCTATATGGCTACACCTTC.